The next 19 T cell receptor beta chains were all read from a single sample in a study of cytomegalovirus exposure and HLA in healthy donors. Primers for the PCR totalled 60 Vbeta and 13 Jbeta. Only in-frame clones appear in the TCRdb table, and some are missing; sequencing was by immunoSEQ multiplex PCR. The sample has about 160,000 clones; roughly 83% are singletons. Sequenced material: PBMCs. Receptors were obtained from a boy aged 2 to 10 in good health and CMV-seronegative.

V is TRBV7-9 and J is TRBJ2-1; 11 positions match TRBD2. Germline CDR1 and CDR2: SEHNR and FQNEAQ (reference sequence). The CDR3 totals 16 residues. The V and J ends lost 1 base and 7 bases, in that order; junction bases with no gene match: 6. The CDR3 sequence: CASSLGFSGRANEQFF. Written as DNA, the CDR3 is TGTGCCAGCAGCTTAGGGTTTAGCGGGAGGGCGAATGAGCAGTTCTTC.

This clone was seen only once. The conserved closing phenylalanine or tryptophan is absent in this CDR3, likely reflecting a read error. The CDR3 DNA sequence: TGTGCCAGCAGTCGGACAGGGGATTATGGCTACACCTCC. Amino acid sequence: CASSRTGDYGYTS. The rearrangement links TRBV6-5 to TRBJ1-2; 9 nucleotides align to TRBD1. The CDR3 has 13 amino acids. V lost 5 bases and J lost 5; bases outside the gene matches: 3. CDR1 is MNHEY, CDR2 SVGAGI, per germline.

The chain joins TRBV5-6 to TRBJ2-3; TRBD2 matches 8 bases. The CDR3 runs to 16 residues. Germline V CDR1 and CDR2: SGHDT, YYEEEE. V was pared by 4 bases and J by 4 bases, with 11 bases of the junction left unmatched. The CDR3 spells CASSTSGSGISDTQYF. The DNA of the CDR3 is TGTGCCAGCAGCACCTCAGGTAGCGGGATTTCAGATACGCAGTATTTT. The full variable domain, with the rest looked up from reference TRBV5-6 and TRBJ2-3, is DAGVTQSPTHLIKTRGQQVTLRCSPKSGHDTVSWYQQALGQGPQFIFQYYEEEERQRGNFPDRFSGHQFPNYSSELNVNALLLGDSALYLCASSTSGSGISDTQYFGPGTRLTVL.

The chain links TRBV18 to TRBJ2-2, with TRBD1 matching over 9 bases. The CDR3 has 16 residues. J gave up 7 bases and V 3 bases, and 9 bases lay outside the gene matches. Looked up from germline, CDR1 is KGHSH and CDR2 is LQKENI. The DNA for the CDR3 is TGTGCCAGCTCACCGCTACGGGACAGGGCTGGCGGGGAGCTGTTTTTT. Its protein is CASSPLRDRAGGELFF.

The chain joins TRBV15 to TRBJ2-5; 8 bases align to TRBD1. The CDR3 loop spans 17 amino acids. V lost 4 bases and J lost 7; bases outside the gene matches: 17. The germline V gene encodes CDR1 LNHNV and CDR2 YYDKDF (reference sequence). CDR3 coding DNA: TGTGCCACCAGCAAACAGACAGGGGCAGGGGGATTGTGGACCCAGTACTTC. This translates into CATSKQTGAGGLWTQYF.

The rearrangement links TRBV18 to TRBJ2-7; TRBD2 might be the D (6 bases). In germline, CDR1 is KGHSH, CDR2 LQKENI. This CDR3 is 17 amino acids long. Trimming took 0 bases from V and 2 from J, leaving 17 bases between them. The CDR3 protein is CASSPPSTAGLAYEQYF. CDR3 bases: TGTGCCAGCTCACCACCAAGCACAGCGGGTCTAGCCTACGAGCAGTACTTC.

This clone came up a few times. The genes are TRBV4-2 and TRBJ2-1, with D possibly TRBD2 on 6 matching bases. The length of the CDR3 is 13 residues. Germline CDR1 LGHNA, CDR2 YNFKEQ. The V end was cut by 4 bases, the J end by 6 bases, with 10 bases between. The CDR3 DNA reads as TGTGCCAGCAGCCCGGACTACTTCAATGAGCAGTTCTTC. This translates into CASSPDYFNEQFF.

The gene calls are TRBV15 and TRBJ2-1; tentatively, D is TRBD1 (6 bases). From germline, CDR1 is LNHNV and CDR2 YYDKDF (reference sequence). Deletions cut 0 bases from V and 12 bases from J, with 12 bases between. This CDR3 is 13 amino acids long. CDR3 loop: CATSREGGLGQFF. CDR3 sequence (DNA): TGTGCCACCAGCAGAGAAGGGGGATTGGGGCAGTTCTTC.

V gene TRBV4-1 combines with J gene TRBJ1-5, with unresolved D. The V and J ends lost 4 bases and 7 bases respectively, with 14 bases between them. The V gene's germline CDR1 is MGHRA and CDR2 YSYEKL. This CDR3 has 14 residues. This CDR3 reads CASSPRGTLQPQHF. The DNA for the CDR3 is TGCGCCAGCAGCCCAAGAGGTACTCTCCAGCCCCAGCATTTT.

In its sample, this clone was seen a few times. This sequence joins TRBV10-3 and TRBJ2-1, with D maybe TRBD2 (6 bases). The ends were cut back, 6 bases at V and 10 bases at J, with 19 bases in the middle. The CDR3 runs to 14 residues. Germline CDR1 is ENHRY and CDR2 is SYGVKD. The CDR3 sequence is CAISPFRDSSEQFF. The DNA of the CDR3 is TGTGCCATCAGCCCGTTCCGGGACTCCAGCGAGCAGTTCTTC.

The V gene is TRBV19, the J gene TRBJ2-1; D may be TRBD2 (6 bases). This CDR3 contains 13 residues. Trimming shortened V by 5 bases and J by 12 bases, and 17 bases separated the two germline ends. CDR1 and CDR2 (germline): LNHDA, SQIVND (reference sequence). The CDR3 nucleotides read TGTGCCAGTAGTCCGGGACTGCGGATGAGGCAGTTCTTC. This sequence encodes CASSPGLRMRQFF.

The chain combines TRBV10-2 with TRBJ1-4; a weak D match, TRBD1 (5 bases). V was cut by 7 bases and J by 3 bases, with 18 bases left in between. Germline V gene data show CDR1 as WSHSY and CDR2 as SAAADI. This CDR3 region has 16 residues. The CDR3 bases are TGCGCCAGCATTGTAAATAGGGGTGAACCTAATGAAAAACTGTTTTTT. As protein: CASIVNRGEPNEKLFF.

The sample holds a few counts of this clone. The chain joins TRBV18 to TRBJ1-5; 7 bases align to TRBD1. V gave up 3 bases and J gave up 0 bases; unmatched junction bases: 2. The germline CDR1 and CDR2 sequences are KGHSH and LQKENI. The CDR3 covers 15 residues. This CDR3 reads CASSPGTDSNQPQHF. DNA for the CDR3: TGTGCCAGCTCACCCGGGACAGATAGCAATCAGCCCCAGCATTTT.

The CDR3 loop is CAISESDRGNEQFF. The CDR3 DNA sequence: TGTGCCATCAGTGAGTCGGACAGGGGAAATGAGCAGTTCTTC. The chain combines TRBV10-3 with TRBJ2-1, with 9 positions matching TRBD1. Trimming cost V 0 bases and J 7 bases; bases outside gene matches: 1. Germline V gene lookup returns CDR1 ENHRY and CDR2 SYGVKD. This CDR3 comprises 14 residues.

V usage is TRBV27 and J usage is TRBJ2-7, with 8 bases fitting TRBD1. With 2 bases clipped from V and 1 base from J, the junction kept 4 bases outside the gene matches. The CDR3 spans 15 residues. Germline V lookup: CDR1 MNHEY, CDR2 SMNVEV (reference sequence). For the CDR3, the DNA is TGTGCCAGCAGTTTACGGCAGGGGGCTTCCTACGAGCAGTACTTC. It specifies CASSLRQGASYEQYF.

In DNA, the CDR3 is TGTGCCAGCAGCCAAGATAAGGGGGGCGGGACAGGGGGATCTTTTGGGAATCAGCCCCAGCATTTT. As protein: CASSQDKGGGTGGSFGNQPQHF. The V call is TRBV4-2, the J call TRBJ1-5; 11 bases map to TRBD1. CDR1 LGHNA and CDR2 YNFKEQ come from the germline V gene. Trimming cost V 0 bases and J 4 bases; bases outside gene matches: 20. This CDR3 spans 22 amino acids.

The chain links TRBV15 to TRBJ1-2, with a tentative D call TRBD1 (5 bases). Trimming shortened V by 0 bases and J by 4 bases, and 12 bases separated the two germline ends. This CDR3 is 15 amino acids long. In germline, CDR1 is LNHNV, CDR2 YYDKDF (reference sequence). The CDR3 protein is CATSRDRPGPYGYTF. The CDR3 region has the DNA TGTGCCACCAGCAGAGATCGGCCAGGGCCCTATGGCTACACCTTC.

The gene calls are TRBV5-4 and TRBJ2-3; D possibly corresponds to TRBD1 (6 bases). This CDR3 region has 15 residues. From germline, CDR1 is SGHNT and CDR2 YYREEE (reference sequence). Trimming shortened V by 0 bases and J by 6 bases, and 14 bases separated the two germline ends. The CDR3 loop reads CASSLARGSRDTQYF. The CDR3 region has the DNA TGTGCCAGCAGCTTGGCGAGGGGGAGTCGGGATACGCAGTATTTT.

This sequence joins TRBV10-1 and TRBJ2-1; D gene ambiguous. V was clipped by 0 bases and J by 8 bases, with 8 bases between them. The germline gives CDR1 WNHNN, CDR2 SYGVQD (reference sequence). The CDR3 is 13 amino acids. The CDR3 here is CASSESGQDEQFF. CDR3 DNA: TGCGCCAGCAGTGAGTCGGGCCAGGATGAGCAGTTCTTC.